The 28 T cell receptor beta chains below all came from one sample that was sequenced in a study of cytotoxic CD8 clonotypes in ibrutinib-treated CLL. TCRdb's copy holds only in-frame clones and misses some; the assay was immunoSEQ multiplex PCR. This table holds about 160,000 clones, more than 75% found once. The specimen was PBMCs, collected after 12 months of ibrutinib treatment. Every receptor here comes from a human donor with chronic lymphocytic leukemia.

The gene calls are TRBV6-1 and TRBJ2-5; maybe TRBD2 (6 bases). The length of the CDR3 is 11 residues. The V end lost 3 bases, the J end lost 9 bases, and 8 bases lay between the germline ends. Germline lookup yields CDR1 MNHNS and CDR2 SASEGT. The CDR3 spells CASSEDYSQYF. DNA of the CDR3: TGTGCCAGCAGTGAGGACTATTCCCAGTACTTC.

The genes are TRBV5-4 and TRBJ1-2; D call uncertain. From germline, CDR1 is SGHNT and CDR2 YYREEE (reference sequence). V gave up 2 bases and J gave up 5 bases, with 10 bases separating them. The CDR3 length is 13 residues. CDR3 nucleotides: TGTGCCAGCAGCTTATCCGGAGGGTATGGCTACACCTTC. Translated: CASSLSGGYGYTF.

Here the CDR3 DNA reads TGTGCCAGCAGTGAATCGCAAGAGACCCAGTACTTC. Translated, it gives CASSESQETQYF. The chain recombines TRBV25-1 with TRBJ2-5; no clear D. Germline V CDR1 and CDR2: MGHDK, SYGVNS. V lost 1 base to trimming and J lost 2 bases, with 2 bases between them. There are 12 residues in the CDR3.

This clone was recorded a few times. The chain joins TRBV7-9 to TRBJ2-7, with 9 positions matching TRBD1. The CDR3 runs to 15 residues. The V and J ends lost 1 base and 4 bases, in that order; junction bases with no gene match: 5. Germline CDR1 SEHNR, CDR2 FQNEAQ (reference sequence). The CDR3, as DNA: TGTGCCAGCAGCTTAGGAGGGACAGGGAAATACGAGCAGTACTTC. As protein: CASSLGGTGKYEQYF.

V gene TRBV2 combines with J gene TRBJ1-5; 11 nucleotides line up with TRBD1. This CDR3 is 14 amino acids long. The junction had 8 bases not matched to a gene; V was cut back by 1 base and J by 15 bases. Germline V gives CDR1 SNHLY, CDR2 FYNNEI. This CDR3 is CASSEGGTGGIWHF. Written as DNA, the CDR3 is TGTGCCAGCAGTGAAGGTGGGACAGGGGGTATTTGGCATTTT.

The rearrangement links TRBV7-3 to TRBJ2-5; maybe TRBD2 (6 bases). Trimming pared 5 bases from V and 5 bases from J, leaving 12 bases between. Germline V lookup: CDR1 SGHTA, CDR2 FQGTGA. This CDR3 has 13 residues. CDR3 nucleotides: TGTGCCAGCAGCCAGACGGGAGTGGAGACCCAGTACTTC. This codes for CASSQTGVETQYF.

The chain combines TRBV6-6 with TRBJ1-2; D is perhaps TRBD1 (6 bases). CDR3 size: 15 residues. Trimming took off 3 bases at V and 8 bases at J, with 19 bases between the two ends. Germline V CDR1 and CDR2: MNHNY, SVGAGI (reference sequence). This CDR3 is CASSYGRDTSPGYTF. The CDR3 bases are TGTGCCAGCAGTTATGGCCGGGACACTTCGCCCGGCTACACCTTC.

The chain uses TRBV28 and TRBJ2-1; TRBD1 matches at 7 bases. The CDR3 extends over 17 amino acids. V trimming: 6 bases; J trimming: 6 bases; junction bases outside the gene matches: 17. Germline-derived CDR1 and CDR2 are MDHEN and SYDVKM. The chain's CDR3 is CASSEFRQGRMGNEQFF. CDR3 nucleotides: TGTGCCAGCAGCGAGTTTAGACAGGGAAGAATGGGCAATGAGCAGTTCTTC.

The V call is TRBV7-2, the J call TRBJ1-2; D gene uncertain. Trimming left V 5 bases short and J 6 bases short, with 13 bases between. Germline-derived CDR1 and CDR2 are SGHTA and FQGNSA. CDR3 length: 13 residues. CDR3 in DNA: TGTGCCAGCAGCCAGGAGGAGGTCGATGGCTACACCTTC. This gives the protein CASSQEEVDGYTF. The complete variable domain, with remaining parts taken from reference TRBV7-2 and TRBJ1-2, reads GAGVSQSPSNKVTEKGKDVELRCDPISGHTALYWYRQSLGQGLEFLIYFQGNSAPDKSGLPSDRFSAERTGGSVSTLTIQRTQQEDSAVYLCASSQEEVDGYTFGSGTRLTVV.

The chain joins TRBV2 to TRBJ2-1; 7 nucleotides match TRBD1. Trimming removed 7 bases from V and 4 bases from J; junction bases left unmatched: 10. CDR1 and CDR2 (germline): SNHLY, FYNNEI. The CDR3 has 15 amino acids. The CDR3 spells CASKRQGLRYNEQFF. The CDR3 DNA reads TGTGCCAGCAAAAGACAGGGTTTAAGGTACAATGAGCAGTTCTTC.

A single count supports this clone. This chain uses TRBV9 with TRBJ1-2; tentatively, D is TRBD1 (5 bases). Per the germline V gene, CDR1 is SGDLS and CDR2 is YYNGEE. The CDR3 length is 18 residues. V dropped 3 bases and J dropped 0 bases, with 21 bases sitting between them. CDR3 sequence: CASSAGKTWDQANYGYTF. The CDR3 DNA follows: TGTGCCAGCAGCGCAGGGAAGACTTGGGACCAAGCTAACTATGGCTACACCTTC.

The genes are TRBV4-3 and TRBJ1-4; D is undetermined. CDR3 length equals 14 residues. In germline, CDR1 is LGHNA, CDR2 YSLEER. V dropped 4 bases and J dropped 4 bases, with 10 bases sitting between them. Here the CDR3 DNA reads TGCGCCAGCAGCCTATCAGCAAGTAATGAAAAACTGTTTTTT. Translated, it gives CASSLSASNEKLFF.

The chain carries TRBV9 and TRBJ2-1, with 8 bases fitting TRBD2. V trimming: 3 bases; J trimming: 4 bases; junction bases outside the gene matches: 6. Germline V gene data show CDR1 as SGDLS and CDR2 as YYNGEE. CDR3 length equals 15 residues. DNA for the CDR3: TGTGCCAGCAGCGCCGGGACTAGGGGATACAATGAGCAGTTCTTC. It yields the protein CASSAGTRGYNEQFF.

The chain has TRBV5-1 and TRBJ2-7; 9 bases align to TRBD1. Germline CDR1 and CDR2: SGHRS and YFSETQ. This CDR3 has 15 residues. The V gene end was trimmed by 4 bases and the J gene end by 2 bases; junction bases not matched to a gene: 7. CDR3 DNA sequence: TGCGCCAGCAGCGTCATCCGGGACAGGGCCTACGAGCAGTACTTC. This sequence encodes CASSVIRDRAYEQYF.

The chain has TRBV10-3 and TRBJ1-1, with TRBD1 identical over 10 bases. The CDR3 has 16 residues. Germline V gives CDR1 ENHRY, CDR2 SYGVKD. V lost 11 bases and J lost 6; bases outside the gene matches: 18. The CDR3 sequence: CAFQNTRDRGFPEAFF. DNA of the CDR3: TGTGCCTTTCAAAACACTCGGGACAGGGGATTTCCTGAAGCTTTCTTT.

The chain has TRBV9 and TRBJ2-1, with D tentatively TRBD1 (5 bases). The CDR3 extends over 16 amino acids. Germline loops: CDR1 SGDLS, CDR2 YYNGEE. Trimming took off 0 bases at V and 8 bases at J, with 18 bases between the two ends. DNA for the CDR3: TGTGCCAGCAGCGTAGCTAGTCGGACAAGGGGCGATGAGCAGTTCTTC. Translated: CASSVASRTRGDEQFF.

V is TRBV11-2 and J is TRBJ2-5; no firm D call. V was pared by 1 base and J by 3 bases, with 15 bases between. There are 16 residues in the CDR3. Germline V lookup: CDR1 SGHAT, CDR2 FQNNGV. This CDR3 is CASSLGRLSSEETQYF. The CDR3 nucleotides read TGTGCCAGCAGCTTAGGTCGTTTAAGTTCCGAAGAGACCCAGTACTTC. Supplemented by reference TRBV11-2 and TRBJ2-5, the full variable domain reads EAGVAQSPRYKIIEKRQSVAFWCNPISGHATLYWYQQILGQGPKLLIQFQNNGVVDDSQLPKDRFSAERLKGVDSTLKIQPAKLEDSAVYLCASSLGRLSSEETQYFGPGTRLLVL.

The genes are TRBV2 and TRBJ2-2, with 10 positions matching TRBD1. Germline lookup yields CDR1 SNHLY and CDR2 FYNNEI. The CDR3 has 15 amino acids. Losses at the gene ends were 6 bases for V and 1 base for J; bases not matched to a gene: 2. The CDR3 here is CASSRTGGNTGELFF. The CDR3 DNA reads TGTGCCAGCAGCCGGACAGGGGGGAACACCGGGGAGCTGTTTTTT.

The chain links TRBV29-1 to TRBJ2-1, with D perhaps matching TRBD2 (6 bases). Germline V lookup: CDR1 SQVTM, CDR2 ANQGSEA. The V end lost 7 bases, the J end lost 16 bases, and 17 bases lay between the germline ends. CDR3 length: 10 residues. CDR3 coding DNA: TGCAGCGGGGGGGAGCGGGTGGTCTTCTTC. It specifies CSGGERVVFF.

This clone was counted once. The gene calls are TRBV28 and TRBJ1-1; D not certain. There are 12 residues in the CDR3. The germline gives CDR1 MDHEN, CDR2 SYDVKM. V lost 4 bases to trimming and J lost 0 bases, with 3 bases between them. CDR3 protein: CASSSVNTEAFF. For the CDR3, the DNA is TGTGCCAGCAGTTCAGTGAACACTGAAGCTTTCTTT.

This rearrangement joins TRBV19 to TRBJ2-7; D is tentatively TRBD1 or TRBD2 (5 bases each). The length of the CDR3 is 13 residues. Germline V gene lookup returns CDR1 LNHDA and CDR2 SQIVND (reference sequence). V lost 3 bases and J lost 8, with 14 bases in between. The chain's CDR3 is CASSIPGQPKQYF. The CDR3 DNA reads TGTGCCAGTAGTATCCCGGGGCAGCCAAAGCAGTACTTC.

The genes are TRBV4-3 and TRBJ1-1; 7 nucleotides match TRBD1. Germline CDR1 reads LGHNA; CDR2 reads YSLEER. The CDR3 contains 17 residues. V lost 4 bases, J lost 3 bases, and 14 bases stayed unmatched. The CDR3: CASSPGQIRWSDTEAFF. Here the CDR3 DNA reads TGCGCCAGCAGCCCGGGACAGATCAGGTGGTCGGACACTGAAGCTTTCTTT.

The V and J genes are TRBV7-2 and TRBJ2-6, with TRBD1 matching over 7 bases. The germline V gene has CDR1 SGHTA and CDR2 FQGNSA. The J segment lost 2 bases and the V segment lost 5 bases, leaving 12 bases of the junction unmatched. The CDR3 is made up of 18 amino acids. CDR3 sequence reads: CASSPRSLTGAGANVLTF. In nucleotides, the CDR3 is TGTGCCAGCAGCCCACGGTCTCTTACAGGGGCTGGGGCCAACGTCCTGACTTTC. The entire variable domain, with the rest obtained from reference TRBV7-2 and TRBJ2-6, is as follows: GAGVSQSPSNKVTEKGKDVELRCDPISGHTALYWYRQSLGQGLEFLIYFQGNSAPDKSGLPSDRFSAERTGGSVSTLTIQRTQQEDSAVYLCASSPRSLTGAGANVLTFGAGSRLTVL.

The chain links TRBV6-5 to TRBJ2-7; D possibly matches TRBD1 or TRBD2 (5 bases each). The CDR3 has 14 amino acids. Germline lookup yields CDR1 MNHEY and CDR2 SVGAGI. V was shortened by 0 bases and J by 7 bases, with 13 bases between the two germline ends. The CDR3 DNA is TGTGCCAGCAGTTACTCGACCCGCAGGGAGGAGCAGTACTTC. It translates to CASSYSTRREEQYF.

This rearrangement joins TRBV7-3 to TRBJ2-5, with a weak D call TRBD1 (6 bases). Germline V gene data show CDR1 as SGHTA and CDR2 as FQGTGA. The CDR3 contains 15 residues. The germline V and J ends were trimmed by 4 bases and 0 bases, with 12 bases remaining between them. Here the CDR3 DNA reads TGTGCCAGCAGCTCCGGCACAGGGTACCAAGAGACCCAGTACTTC. Translated, it gives CASSSGTGYQETQYF.

The V and J genes are TRBV6-5 and TRBJ2-1; 13 bases fit TRBD2. The CDR3 runs 15 residues. CDR1 is MNHEY, CDR2 SVGAGI, per germline. V lost 5 bases to trimming and J lost 6 bases; unmatched junction nucleotides: 4. This CDR3 reads CASSAGTSGVNEQFF. Here the CDR3 DNA reads TGTGCCAGCAGTGCCGGGACTAGCGGGGTCAATGAGCAGTTCTTC.

This clone was seen only once. J is TRBJ2-3 and V is TRBV7-8, with unresolved D. Looked up from germline, CDR1 is SGHVS and CDR2 is FQNEAQ. The V end lost 5 bases, the J end lost 2 bases, and 11 bases lay between the germline ends. The CDR3 has 14 amino acids. CDR3 bases: TGTGCCAGCAGCCTAGGGTGGGACACAGATACGCAGTATTTT. Translating gives CASSLGWDTDTQYF.

The rearrangement links TRBV19 to TRBJ2-3; D ambiguous. Germline CDR1 and CDR2: LNHDA and SQIVND (reference sequence). The CDR3 runs to 14 residues. V was cut by 4 bases and J by 2 bases, with 10 bases left in between. In DNA, the CDR3 is TGTGCCAGTAGTAGCCTTGCGGACACAGATACGCAGTATTTT. Translated, it gives CASSSLADTDTQYF.